These T cell receptor beta chains were read from a single sample in a study of early T cells in non-severe SARS-CoV-2 infection. TCRdb recomputed calls from the 5' RACE reads with MiXCR, one row per CDR3 protein. The sample carries roughly 83,000 distinct CDR3 sequences, around 12% recorded once. The sequences come from whole blood, collected at baseline. The receptors derive from an adult who was a healthcare worker with PCR-confirmed SARS-CoV-2 infection or an uninfected control (not recorded which). Each CDR3 is given with its conserved first and last residue. D genes are given only for firm matches. Clone size is given for some rows only: seen once, a few or many times, or a class if the clone is expanded.

clone_size | d_call | cdr3_length | j_call | v_call | cdr3_aa | cdr3_nt
few | . | 15 | TRBJ2-7 | TRBV30 | CAWSTRGTISYEQYF | TGTGCCTGGAGCACTAGGGGGACTATCTCCTACGAGCAGTACTTC
once | . | 15 | TRBJ1-1 | TRBV7-6 | CASTQPPNGNTEAFF | TGTGCCAGCACCCAGCCACCAAACGGGAACACTGAAGCTTTCTTT
many | . | 14 | TRBJ1-2 | TRBV6-6 | CASSRPGANYGYTF | TGTGCCAGCTCCCGTCCAGGGGCGAACTATGGCTACACCTTC
many | TRBD1 | 18 | TRBJ2-2 | TRBV19 | CASKFRGHRGNRTGELFF | TGTGCCAGCAAATTTCGGGGACACAGGGGGAACCGTACCGGGGAGCTGTTTTTT
few | TRBD2 | 15 | TRBJ2-7 | TRBV19 | CASSIQAGGTYEQYF | TGTGCCAGTAGTATTCAGGCGGGAGGGACCTACGAGCAGTACTTC
few | TRBD1 | 15 | TRBJ2-1 | TRBV2 | CASSARDSEFNEQFF | TGTGCCAGCAGTGCCCGGGACAGCGAATTCAATGAGCAGTTCTTC
. | . | 15 | TRBJ2-3 | TRBV11-2 | CASSRKGGSTDTQYF | TGTGCCAGCAGCCGGAAGGGGGGAAGCACAGATACGCAGTATTTT
many | TRBD2 | 16 | TRBJ2-1 | TRBV9 | CASSVGPSGSSNEQFF | TGTGCCAGCAGCGTAGGTCCTAGCGGGAGCAGCAATGAGCAGTTCTTC
. | . | 17 | TRBJ1-5 | TRBV6-6 | CASSYTKPGQSNQPQHF | TGTGCCAGCAGTTACACTAAACCGGGACAAAGCAATCAGCCCCAGCATTTT
. | . | 13 | TRBJ2-3 | TRBV19 | CASIGRTTDTQYF | TGTGCCAGTATCGGCAGGACCACAGATACGCAGTATTTT
. | . | 12 | TRBJ2-7 | TRBV9 | CASSVGAGEQYF | TGTGCCAGCAGCGTAGGTGCAGGTGAGCAGTACTTC
few | . | 13 | TRBJ2-3 | TRBV5-6 | CASSLGAADTQYF | TGTGCCAGCAGCCTCGGGGCCGCAGATACGCAGTATTTT
. | TRBD2 | 15 | TRBJ2-1 | TRBV28 | CASSLTSGTHNEQFF | TGTGCCAGCAGCTTGACTAGCGGGACCCACAATGAGCAGTTCTTC
few | TRBD2 | 16 | TRBJ2-2 | TRBV27 | CASSSTSGRESRELFF | TGTGCCAGCAGTTCGACTAGCGGGAGGGAGTCACGGGAGCTGTTTTTT
many | . | 13 | TRBJ2-7 | TRBV7-9 | CASSLGTTYEQYF | TGTGCCAGCAGCTTAGGGACTACCTACGAGCAGTACTTC
few | . | 13 | TRBJ1-1 | TRBV28 | CASSLTLNTEAFF | TGTGCCAGCAGTTTGACACTGAACACTGAAGCTTTCTTT
many | TRBD2 | 16 | TRBJ2-3 | TRBV28 | CASSQSGRAGTDTQYF | TGTGCCAGCAGTCAGAGCGGGAGGGCCGGCACAGATACGCAGTATTTT
. | . | 18 | TRBJ2-3 | TRBV11-2 | CASSFSLGSWAREDTQYF | TGTGCCAGCAGCTTCTCTCTGGGGTCCTGGGCACGCGAAGATACGCAGTATTTT
few | . | 14 | TRBJ1-2 | TRBV12-3/TRBV12-4 | CASSLTSQGYGYTF | TGTGCCAGCAGTTTAACAAGCCAGGGATATGGCTACACCTTC
many | . | 14 | TRBJ2-7 | TRBV18 | CASSPLTVGNEQYF | TGTGCCAGCTCACCACTGACGGTGGGCAACGAGCAGTACTTC
few | . | 14 | TRBJ1-1 | TRBV10-3 | CAISKGDGNTEAFF | TGTGCCATCAGTAAAGGGGACGGGAACACTGAAGCTTTCTTT
. | . | 15 | TRBJ1-2 | TRBV3-1 | CASSQDLGIGYGYTF | TGTGCCAGCAGCCAAGATCTAGGAATCGGATATGGCTACACCTTC
. | TRBD2 | 18 | TRBJ2-2 | TRBV6-2/TRBV6-3 | CASSYPPLAGGKNGELFF | TGTGCCAGCAGTTACCCCCCACTAGCGGGGGGGAAGAACGGGGAGCTGTTTTTT
few | TRBD1 | 15 | TRBJ2-1 | TRBV3-1 | CASSRQGPTLNEQFF | TGTGCCAGCAGCCGACAGGGCCCTACTCTCAATGAGCAGTTCTTC
. | TRBD2 | 17 | TRBJ2-2 | TRBV20-1 | CSARDPQLAGAFGELFF | TGCAGTGCTAGAGATCCCCAACTAGCGGGAGCCTTCGGGGAGCTGTTTTTT
few | . | 14 | TRBJ2-4 | TRBV2 | CASSERTTKNIQYF | TGTGCCAGCAGTGAACGAACAACTAAAAACATTCAGTACTTC
few | . | 13 | TRBJ2-1 | TRBV6-1 | CASSEASPNEQFF | TGTGCCAGCAGTGAAGCCTCCCCCAATGAGCAGTTCTTC
many | . | 15 | TRBJ1-2 | TRBV9 | CASSVVTDTNYGYTF | TGTGCCAGCAGCGTAGTTACCGACACTAACTATGGCTACACCTTC
. | TRBD1 | 15 | TRBJ2-7 | TRBV29-1 | CSVEARDRGVYEQYF | TGCAGCGTTGAAGCGAGGGACAGGGGAGTCTACGAGCAGTACTTC
many | . | 13 | TRBJ1-2 | TRBV5-5 | CASSLAPDYGYTF | TGTGCCAGCAGCTTAGCCCCCGACTATGGCTACACCTTC
. | TRBD2 | 16 | TRBJ2-7 | TRBV18 | CASSLTATGGSYEQYF | TGTGCCAGCTCACTGACCGCCACCGGGGGGTCCTACGAGCAGTACTTC
few | . | 13 | TRBJ1-2 | TRBV7-3 | CASSFRTGDGYTF | TGTGCCAGCAGCTTCCGGACGGGCGATGGCTACACCTTC
many | . | 14 | TRBJ1-1 | TRBV7-2 | CASSRGIAGTEAFF | TGTGCCAGCAGTCGAGGGATTGCGGGGACTGAAGCTTTCTTT
few | . | 14 | TRBJ1-1 | TRBV6-5 | CASSYQGLSTEAFF | TGTGCCAGCAGTTACCAAGGGTTGAGCACTGAAGCTTTCTTT